The 8 T cell receptor beta chains below come from one sample, sequenced in a study of CD8 T cells in Susac syndrome. Reverse transcription of about 0.45 to 1 ug RNA was performed with random hexamers. Each CDR3 protein gets one entry after TCRdb re-called the immunoSEQ multiplex PCR reads with MiXCR. The sample has some 140,000 distinct CDR3 sequences; under 95% are singletons. Sequences were obtained from CD8+ T cells from PBMCs. The receptor source for this set is a human donor with multiple sclerosis.

This clonotype was recorded once. The chain combines TRBV4-1 with TRBJ1-1, with 11 bases matching TRBD1. Losses at the gene ends were 0 bases for V and 3 bases for J; bases not matched to a gene: 3. The CDR3 totals 16 residues. Germline values: CDR1 MGHRA, CDR2 YSYEKL. CDR3 in DNA: TGCGCCAGCAGCCAAGAGGCGGGACAGGGGGACACTGAAGCTTTCTTT. This gives the protein CASSQEAGQGDTEAFF.

The gene calls are TRBV10-3 and TRBJ1-5, with no clear D. The CDR3 is 13 residues long. The germline V gene encodes CDR1 ENHRY and CDR2 SYGVKD. V shed 5 bases and J shed 0 bases, with 5 bases lying between them. DNA of the CDR3: TGTGCCATCAGTTATAATAGCAATCAGCCCCAGCATTTT. As protein: CAISYNSNQPQHF.

The chain employs TRBV20-1 and TRBJ2-1; 13 bases are shared with TRBD2. The CDR3 length is 19 residues. V shed 0 bases and J 2 bases; nucleotides not matched to a gene: 10. Germline assignment: CDR1 DFQATT and CDR2 SNEGSKA (reference sequence). In DNA, the CDR3 is TGCAGTGCTAGAGAACCGGGACTAGCGGGAACTGGGGCCTACAATGAGCAGTTCTTC. Translating it yields CSAREPGLAGTGAYNEQFF.

V gene TRBV9 combines with J gene TRBJ2-7, with D possibly being TRBD1 (6 bases). Germline V gene data show CDR1 as SGDLS and CDR2 as YYNGEE. Trimming took 0 bases from V and 2 from J, leaving 12 bases between them. This CDR3 has 15 residues. The CDR3 sequence is CASSVEWDNTYEQYF. CDR3 DNA sequence: TGTGCCAGCAGCGTAGAATGGGACAACACCTACGAGCAGTACTTC.

The chain is built from TRBV6-1 and TRBJ2-5; TRBD2 matches 7 bases. J was trimmed by 3 bases and V by 1 base; bases with no gene match: 5. The germline CDR1 and CDR2 sequences are MNHNS and SASEGT. This CDR3 spans 15 amino acids. CDR3 nucleotide sequence: TGTGCCAGCAGTGAAGTAGGTGGGGGGGAAGAGACCCAGTACTTC. This translates into CASSEVGGGEETQYF.

This clonotype was observed a handful of times. The V and J genes are TRBV27 and TRBJ2-7; D is unresolved. Trimming pared 1 base from V and 6 bases from J, leaving 10 bases between. The CDR3 length is 13 residues. The germline gives CDR1 MNHEY, CDR2 SMNVEV (reference sequence). In DNA, the CDR3 is TGTGCCAGCAGTTTATGGGCCAGAGGCGAGCAGTACTTC. Encoded protein: CASSLWARGEQYF.

The chain couples TRBV10-3 to TRBJ2-1, with D perhaps matching TRBD2 (6 bases). Germline V gene lookup returns CDR1 ENHRY and CDR2 SYGVKD. V lost 4 bases to trimming and J lost 4 bases, with 17 bases between them. The CDR3 is 16 amino acids. CDR3 bases: TGTGCCATCAGTGCGGTCGGGAGCGAGATATACAATGAGCAGTTCTTC. Translated: CAISAVGSEIYNEQFF.

This chain joins TRBV19 and TRBJ1-5, with no clear D. Germline lookup yields CDR1 LNHDA and CDR2 SQIVND (reference sequence). Trimming cost V 7 bases and J 0 bases, with 16 bases left between them. CDR3 length equals 16 residues. CDR3 residues: CASNPFETDSNQPQHF. In DNA form, the CDR3 reads TGTGCCAGTAACCCGTTCGAAACGGATAGCAATCAGCCCCAGCATTTT.